This T cell receptor (beta chain) stems from a study of blood T cells in healthy people across ages. Primers used in a second PCR of about 7 to 12 cycles were a sample-barcoded 5' primer and a J-beta primer mix. TCRdb re-derived calls from the 5' RACE reads in MiXCR, one entry per CDR3 protein. The table shows fewer than 950,000 distinct CDR3 sequences, with under 40% occurring only once. Trimming removed 7 bases from V and 2 bases from J, with 17 bases in between. The CDR3 sequence is 15 residues long. Material for sequencing was blood. The receptor's source is a young man in good health. The gene calls are TRBV12-3 or TRBV12-4 and TRBJ2-5; D is uncertain. CDR3 protein: CASTLRHNSQETQYF. The DNA for the CDR3 is TGTGCCAGCACCCTTCGGCACAATTCACAAGAGACCCAGTACTTC.